These 12 T cell receptor beta chains originate from one sample sequenced in a study of multiple sclerosis patients with progressive multifocal leukoencephalopathy. Sequencing used immunoSEQ multiplex PCR; TCRdb keeps in-frame clones, though not all of them. In the table there are about 30,000 clones, around 89% of which are singletons. Sample time point: approximately 12 months of natalizumab therapy. The sample in question was PBMCs, obtained from a patient treated with natalizumab. The origin of the receptors is a human donor with multiple sclerosis.

As concerns this clone: The junction shows a germline mismatch at one end, possibly a read error. This same CDR3 is encoded by further DNA sequences in the sample. The chain combines TRBV10-2 with TRBJ2-3; D remains ambiguous. The CDR3 runs 15 residues. CDR1 is WSHSY, CDR2 SAAADI, per germline. CDR3 nucleotides: TGCGCCAGTAGTGTAGGATCCGCTAGCACAGATACGCAGTATTTT. Translated: CASSVGSASTDTQYF.

This chain uses TRBV7-3 with TRBJ1-1; D gene unclear. This CDR3 contains 13 residues. Germline V gene data show CDR1 as SGHTA and CDR2 as FQGTGA. Trimming took off 5 bases at V and 2 bases at J, with 9 bases between the two ends. The CDR3 reads CASSLPVNTEAFF. As DNA, the CDR3 is TGTGCCAGCAGCCTCCCGGTAAACACTGAAGCTTTCTTT.

The V gene is TRBV6-1, the J gene TRBJ1-1; D is ambiguous. Germline CDR1 is MNHNS and CDR2 is SASEGT. V gave up 7 bases and J gave up 9 bases, with 15 bases separating them. CDR3 length equals 12 residues. CDR3 in DNA: TGTGCCAGCACCGAAAGGTACAAGAAAGCTTTCTTT. Residues: CASTERYKKAFF.

The chain joins TRBV10-3 to TRBJ1-2; D gene uncertain. There are 12 residues in the CDR3. CDR1 and CDR2 (germline): ENHRY, SYGVKD. V lost 4 bases and J 6 bases, leaving 9 bases between the germline ends. As DNA, the CDR3 is TGTGCCATCAGTGTGGGTGACGATGGCTACACCTTC. It is translated as CAISVGDDGYTF.

The V and J genes are TRBV6-1 and TRBJ1-1, with a possible D match to TRBD1 (6 bases). Germline loops: CDR1 MNHNS, CDR2 SASEGT. The CDR3 runs to 13 residues. V lost 3 bases to trimming and J lost 11 bases, with 16 bases between them. As DNA, the CDR3 is TGTGCCAGCAGTGATTGGGGTGGACAGAAGGCTTTCTTT. Its translation: CASSDWGGQKAFF.

This chain joins TRBV7-6 and TRBJ2-7, with a possible D match to TRBD1 (5 bases). This CDR3 region has 14 residues. CDR1 SGHVS and CDR2 FNYEAQ come from the germline V gene. V dropped 1 base and J dropped 4 bases, with 11 bases sitting between them. CDR3 coding DNA: TGTGCCAGCAGCTTAGGGGCAGGGCTTTACGAGCAGTACTTC. Encoded protein: CASSLGAGLYEQYF.

This sequence joins TRBV11-2 and TRBJ2-4; 7 nucleotides agree with TRBD1. Germline V gene sequence: CDR1 SGHAT, CDR2 FQNNGV. J lost 8 bases, V lost 3 bases, and 10 bases had no gene match. The CDR3 spans 15 residues. Here the CDR3 DNA reads TGTGCCAGCAGCTTCAAAGGGGGCAGGGGTGACATTCAGTACTTC. Amino acids: CASSFKGGRGDIQYF.

This chain connects TRBV5-1 to TRBJ2-2; TRBD1 is a possible D gene (5 bases). The germline CDR1 and CDR2 sequences are SGHRS and YFSETQ. Trimming pared 0 bases from V and 1 base from J, leaving 10 bases between. The CDR3 runs to 16 residues. The CDR3 DNA follows: TGCGCCAGCAGCTTGGGATTCCAGGGGAACACCGGGGAGCTGTTTTTT. Its translation is CASSLGFQGNTGELFF.

V and J are TRBV5-1 and TRBJ1-2; 8 bases map to TRBD1. Germline assignment: CDR1 SGHRS and CDR2 YFSETQ. V was clipped by 3 bases and J by 8 bases; unmatched bases: 6. This CDR3 has 13 amino acids. In DNA, the CDR3 is TGCGCCAGCAGCTCCGGACAGGGAGGAGGCTACACCTTC. This sequence encodes CASSSGQGGGYTF.

In regard to this clone: Other nucleotide sequences from this sample produce the same CDR3. The rearrangement links TRBV7-9 to TRBJ1-3; D perhaps matches TRBD1 (6 bases). V dropped 5 bases and J dropped 2 bases, with 10 bases sitting between them. There are 14 residues in the CDR3. CDR1 and CDR2 (germline): SEHNR, FQNEAQ (reference sequence). The CDR3 sequence: CASSQGQPGNTIYF. The CDR3, as DNA: TGTGCCAGCAGCCAAGGACAGCCTGGAAACACCATATATTTT.

The chain employs TRBV7-9 and TRBJ1-2, with 7 positions matching TRBD1. J lost 12 bases, V lost 3 bases, and 16 bases had no gene match. Germline CDR1 SEHNR, CDR2 FQNEAQ (reference sequence). The CDR3 consists of 15 residues. In nucleotides, the CDR3 is TGTGCCAGCAGCTTTGTACAGGGGACACCAGGAAGGCACACCTTC. Its translation is CASSFVQGTPGRHTF.

This sequence joins TRBV5-1 and TRBJ2-1; D call uncertain. With 4 bases removed from V and 0 bases from J, the gap between germline ends came to 14 bases. The CDR3 is 16 amino acids. CDR1 SGHRS and CDR2 YFSETQ come from the germline V gene. The CDR3 DNA sequence: TGCGCCAGCAGCCCAGAGGACGGAAGCTCCTACAATGAGCAGTTCTTC. This encodes CASSPEDGSSYNEQFF.